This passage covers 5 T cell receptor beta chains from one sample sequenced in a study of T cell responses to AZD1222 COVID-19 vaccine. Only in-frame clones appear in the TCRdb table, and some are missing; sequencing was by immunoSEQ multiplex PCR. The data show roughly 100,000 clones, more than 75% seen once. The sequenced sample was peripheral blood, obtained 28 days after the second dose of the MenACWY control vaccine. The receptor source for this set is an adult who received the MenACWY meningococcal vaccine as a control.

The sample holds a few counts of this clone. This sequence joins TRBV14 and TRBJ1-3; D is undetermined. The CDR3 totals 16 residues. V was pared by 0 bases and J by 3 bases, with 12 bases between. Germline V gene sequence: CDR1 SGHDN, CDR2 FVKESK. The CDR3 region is CASSQDRSALGNTIYF. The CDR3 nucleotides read TGTGCCAGCAGCCAAGATCGATCAGCCCTTGGAAACACCATATATTTT.

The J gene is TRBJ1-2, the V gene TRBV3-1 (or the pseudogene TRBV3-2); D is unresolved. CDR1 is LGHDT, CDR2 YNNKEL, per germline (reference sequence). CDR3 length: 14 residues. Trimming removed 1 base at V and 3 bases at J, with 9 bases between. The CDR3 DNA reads TGTGCCAGCAGCCAAGGCAGCTCGCACTATGGCTACACCTTC. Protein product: CASSQGSSHYGYTF.

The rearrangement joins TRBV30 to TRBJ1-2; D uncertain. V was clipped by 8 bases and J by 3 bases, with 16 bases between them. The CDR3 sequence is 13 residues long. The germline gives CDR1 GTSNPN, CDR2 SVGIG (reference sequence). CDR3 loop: CAGDRHVDYGYTF. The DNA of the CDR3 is TGTGCCGGCGACCGACATGTTGACTATGGCTACACCTTC.

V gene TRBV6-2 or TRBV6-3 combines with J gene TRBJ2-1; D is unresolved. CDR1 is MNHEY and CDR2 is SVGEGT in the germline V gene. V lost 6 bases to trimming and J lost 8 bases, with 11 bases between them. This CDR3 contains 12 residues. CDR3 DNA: TGTGCCAGCAGCTATACGGGCGATGAGCAGTTCTTC. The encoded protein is CASSYTGDEQFF.

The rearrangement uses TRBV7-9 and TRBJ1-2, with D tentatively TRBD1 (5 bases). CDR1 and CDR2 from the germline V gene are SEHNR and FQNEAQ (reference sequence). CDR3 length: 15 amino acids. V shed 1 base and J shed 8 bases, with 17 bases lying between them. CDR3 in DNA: TGTGCCAGCAGCTTAGATTACGGGACGCAGGGAGGCTACACCTTC. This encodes CASSLDYGTQGGYTF.